The T cell receptor beta chain under discussion was sequenced for a study of beta chain features in type 1 diabetes. V lost 0 bases, J lost 6 bases, and 11 bases lay in between. From germline, CDR1 is LGHNA and CDR2 YSLEER. This CDR3 is 15 amino acids long. Regarding this clone: Its antigen is currently unknown.

Study-wide points: Junctions at VDJ sites from type 1 diabetes patients had fewer insertions and more deletions.

One heparinised draw of blood, averaging about 110 mL, came from each donor. Naive, central memory, regulatory and stem cell-like memory cells within the CD4+ compartment were sorted using CD45RO/CCR7/CD25/CD127/CD95/CD27. Expressed TCRB transcripts were sequenced because the isolated RNA had all been reverse transcribed beforehand. The study sequenced naive, central memory and regulatory T cell samples to an average of about 3.5 million reads. The method was immunoSEQ multiplex PCR; TCRdb's version includes in-frame clones alone and lacks a portion of them. This table has about 240,000 clones, 27% appearing once.

The sequence came from a man aged 25-40 years in good health. This chain joins TRBV4-3 and TRBJ2-2; D unclear. Sample: central memory CD4+ T cells from blood. CDR3 loop: CASSQEHSGAGELFF. The CDR3 bases are TGCGCCAGCAGCCAAGAGCACTCTGGAGCCGGGGAGCTGTTTTTT.